The 27 T cell receptor beta chains below come from one sample, sequenced in a study of blood T cell repertoires in COVID-19. The protocol was immunoSEQ multiplex PCR, while the TCRdb copy is restricted to in-frame clones and leaves out a portion. The data contain approximately 210,000 clones, 70% to 90% of them seen just once; the ten biggest clones take up 5% to 8%. Sequencing used peripheral blood. The receptors here all came from a woman aged 40 to 55 who had recovered from COVID-19.

The gene calls are TRBV14 and TRBJ2-1, with 16 bases matching TRBD2. V shed 4 bases and J 6 bases; nucleotides not matched to a gene: 9. This CDR3 comprises 18 residues. Germline lookup yields CDR1 SGHDN and CDR2 FVKESK. The CDR3 here is CASSLFGTSGRAGNEQFF. CDR3 DNA: TGTGCCAGCAGCCTCTTCGGGACTAGCGGGAGGGCGGGCAATGAGCAGTTCTTC.

The CDR3 here is CASSPVPQGAGEQYF. The CDR3 coding sequence is TGTGCCAGCTCACCAGTTCCACAGGGGGCGGGCGAGCAGTACTTC. The chain employs TRBV18 and TRBJ2-7; 9 bases map to TRBD1. The CDR3 has 15 amino acids. Looked up from germline, CDR1 is KGHSH and CDR2 is LQKENI. V gave up 2 bases and J gave up 6 bases; unmatched junction bases: 8.

The V gene is TRBV4-2, the J gene TRBJ2-1; 8 bases line up with TRBD2. The CDR3 loop spans 13 amino acids. Germline CDR1 is LGHNA and CDR2 is YNFKEQ. V dropped 4 bases and J dropped 12; count of bases not matched to a gene: 8. CDR3 DNA: TGTGCCAGCAGCCCCTCGGCGGGGGGCGGGCAGTTCTTC. It is translated as CASSPSAGGGQFF.

This clone has only one observation. Other DNA variants within this sample encode the same CDR3. The chain links TRBV20-1 to TRBJ2-3, with D unclear. Looked up from germline, CDR1 is DFQATT and CDR2 is SNEGSKA (reference sequence). The CDR3 runs to 12 residues. V lost 3 bases and J lost 3, with 7 bases in between. CDR3 in DNA: TGCAGTGCTAGTTCCCAAACAGATACGCAGTATTTT. Protein: CSASSQTDTQYF.

This clone was detected only once. The J gene is TRBJ1-6, the V gene TRBV5-1; D unresolved. Germline CDR1 is SGHRS and CDR2 is YFSETQ. The CDR3 is made up of 15 amino acids. Trimming shortened V by 4 bases and J by 7 bases, and 15 bases separated the two germline ends. The CDR3 DNA is TGCGCCAGCAGCCCCTCGGACTCCGTGAATTCACCCCTCCACTTT. It translates to CASSPSDSVNSPLHF.

This chain connects TRBV28 to TRBJ2-7; no reliable D call. V lost 8 bases and J 5 bases, leaving 16 bases between the germline ends. Germline V gives CDR1 MDHEN, CDR2 SYDVKM. This CDR3 spans 13 amino acids. CDR3 sequence reads: CASLRSSRNEQYF. The CDR3 DNA reads TGTGCCAGCCTTCGTTCTAGTCGGAACGAGCAGTACTTC.

The chain couples TRBV27 to TRBJ2-3, with 14 bases fitting TRBD2. The CDR3 extends over 16 amino acids. V lost 5 bases to trimming and J lost 4 bases; unmatched junction nucleotides: 5. From germline, CDR1 is MNHEY and CDR2 SMNVEV (reference sequence). The CDR3: CASSKGTSGRPDTQYF. The CDR3 DNA reads TGTGCCAGCAGTAAAGGGACTAGCGGGAGACCAGATACGCAGTATTTT.

This chain joins TRBV30 and TRBJ1-5; 7 nucleotides match TRBD1. The CDR3 runs 19 residues. After removal of 4 bases from V and 3 bases from J, the junction contained 21 bases not matched to a gene. CDR1 is GTSNPN and CDR2 is SVGIG in the germline V gene (reference sequence). The CDR3 here is CAWTSALITGTAINQPQHF. CDR3 DNA: TGTGCCTGGACTAGCGCCCTTATTACCGGGACAGCGATCAATCAGCCCCAGCATTTT.

J is TRBJ2-7 and V is TRBV11-1, with 10 bases matching TRBD1. Germline assignment: CDR1 SGHAT and CDR2 FQDESV (reference sequence). Unmatched junction bases numbered 9, after V lost 5 bases and J lost 8 bases. The CDR3 length is 14 residues. The chain's CDR3 is CASSLTGGASQQYF. For the CDR3, the DNA is TGTGCCAGCAGCCTGACAGGGGGCGCCTCCCAGCAGTACTTC.

The chain uses TRBV28 and TRBJ1-3; D unresolved. The ends were cut back, 4 bases at V and 7 bases at J, with 8 bases in the middle. Germline CDR1 is MDHEN and CDR2 is SYDVKM. The CDR3 contains 12 residues. In nucleotides, the CDR3 is TGTGCCAGCAGTTCAGAGGTGAACACCATATATTTT. This gives the protein CASSSEVNTIYF.

V usage is TRBV27 and J usage is TRBJ2-4; a possible D gene is TRBD1 (6 bases). CDR3 size: 15 residues. Trimming removed 2 bases from V and 11 bases from J, with 19 bases in between. In germline, CDR1 is MNHEY, CDR2 SMNVEV (reference sequence). CDR3 nucleotide sequence: TGTGCCAGCAGTTTAGCCAGGGGAACGCTTTATTTTCAGTACTTC. Translated, it gives CASSLARGTLYFQYF.

The rearrangement links TRBV4-1 to TRBJ1-2; D not resolved. The CDR3 contains 14 residues. Trimming pared 0 bases from V and 7 bases from J, leaving 12 bases between. Germline V gene lookup returns CDR1 MGHRA and CDR2 YSYEKL. CDR3 region: CASSQELTGSGYTF. The CDR3 nucleotides are TGCGCCAGCAGCCAAGAACTCACTGGTTCTGGCTACACCTTC.

The table lists this clone with a count of one. This chain joins TRBV12-5 and TRBJ1-1; TRBD1 aligns across 10 bases. Germline loops: CDR1 LGHNT, CDR2 FRNRAP. V dropped 7 bases and J dropped 5; count of bases not matched to a gene: 10. The CDR3 contains 15 residues. CDR3 loop: CASERDDRGRTEAFF. As DNA, the CDR3 is TGTGCTAGTGAGCGGGATGACAGGGGGCGAACTGAAGCTTTCTTT.

The chain joins TRBV28 to TRBJ1-5; 10 bases agree with TRBD1. The junction had 10 bases not matched to a gene; V was cut back by 6 bases and J by 5 bases. Germline V gives CDR1 MDHEN, CDR2 SYDVKM. The CDR3 has 16 amino acids. The CDR3 is CASRSPFGTGDQPQHF. In DNA form, the CDR3 reads TGTGCCAGCAGATCCCCATTTGGGACAGGGGATCAGCCCCAGCATTTT. Variable domain in full (rest from reference TRBV28 and TRBJ1-5): DVKVTQSSRYLVKRTGEKVFLECVQDMDHENMFWYRQDPGLGLRLIYFSYDVKMKEKGDIPEGYSVSREKKERFSLILESASTNQTSMYLCASRSPFGTGDQPQHFGDGTRLSIL.

This rearrangement joins TRBV21-1 to TRBJ2-1; TRBD2, the table's D call, lacks a check against the DNA. TRBV21-1 is assigned pseudogene status. The CDR3 contains 19 residues. The CDR3 DNA is TGTGCCAGCAGCAAAAGGGGCCGGACTAGCGGGAGCCACTACAATGAGCAGTTCTTC. Translation gives CASSKRGRTSGSHYNEQFF.

A single count supports this clone. The V call is TRBV24-1, the J call TRBJ2-7, with D perhaps TRBD1 (6 bases). The V end lost 9 bases, the J end lost 6 bases, and 14 bases lay between the germline ends. Germline V gives CDR1 KGHDR, CDR2 SFDVKD. The CDR3 loop spans 12 amino acids. Here the CDR3 DNA reads TGTGCCACCGCAGGGGCTCACGGCGAGCAGTACTTC. It encodes CATAGAHGEQYF.

The chain carries TRBV27 and TRBJ2-1; 12 nucleotides agree with TRBD2. Germline V CDR1 and CDR2: MNHEY, SMNVEV (reference sequence). Trimming at V came to 2 bases and at J to 15 bases, leaving 8 bases not matched to a gene. This CDR3 comprises 14 residues. The CDR3 nucleotides read TGTGCCAGCAGTTTAGGGCTAGCGGGAGGGCCGGGGTTCTTC. Its translation: CASSLGLAGGPGFF.

J is TRBJ1-6 and V is TRBV3-1 (or the pseudogene TRBV3-2); 7 bases align to TRBD1. This CDR3 is 15 amino acids long. Trimming removed 0 bases from V and 10 bases from J; junction bases left unmatched: 6. Germline lookup yields CDR1 LGHDT and CDR2 YNNKEL (reference sequence). CDR3 loop: CASSQEGTVGSPLHF. In DNA form, the CDR3 reads TGTGCCAGCAGCCAAGAGGGGACAGTGGGGTCACCCCTCCACTTT.

This chain connects TRBV6-5 to TRBJ1-5, with TRBD1 matching over 9 bases. Germline lookup yields CDR1 MNHEY and CDR2 SVGAGI. This CDR3 is 14 amino acids long. Trimming at V came to 5 bases and at J to 3 bases, leaving 2 bases not matched to a gene. The CDR3 loop is CASSTGGNNQPQHF. The CDR3 bases are TGTGCCAGCAGTACAGGGGGCAACAATCAGCCCCAGCATTTT.

This chain joins TRBV27 and TRBJ2-7, with 7 positions matching TRBD2. The V gene end was trimmed by 6 bases and the J gene end by 4 bases; junction bases not matched to a gene: 6. This CDR3 spans 13 amino acids. Germline V lookup: CDR1 MNHEY, CDR2 SMNVEV (reference sequence). CDR3 amino acids: CASSLQRGYEQYF. The CDR3 DNA reads TGTGCCAGCAGCCTCCAGCGGGGATACGAGCAGTACTTC.

The CDR3 spells CASSQPGQGGGNEQFF. CDR3 nucleotide sequence: TGTGCCAGCAGCCAACCGGGACAGGGAGGAGGCAATGAGCAGTTCTTC. This chain joins TRBV7-9 and TRBJ2-1; 9 bases fit TRBD1. This CDR3 is built from 16 residues. The germline CDR1 and CDR2 sequences are SEHNR and FQNEAQ (reference sequence). The J segment lost 6 bases and the V segment lost 5 bases, leaving 11 bases of the junction unmatched.

This sequence joins TRBV12-5 and TRBJ2-1; the match to TRBD2 covers 8 bases. This CDR3 has 16 amino acids. CDR1 is LGHNT and CDR2 is FRNRAP in the germline V gene. Germline trimming cut 0 bases from V and 6 bases from J; bases unmatched to any gene: 7. The CDR3 nucleotides are TGTGCTAGTGGTTTGGTACCGGGACTAGTCGTCAATGAGCAGTTCTTC. This translates into CASGLVPGLVVNEQFF.

The rearrangement links TRBV4-1 to TRBJ2-1, with D possibly matching TRBD2 (6 bases). The ends were cut back, 1 base at V and 5 bases at J, with 15 bases in the middle. Germline V gene data show CDR1 as MGHRA and CDR2 as YSYEKL. This CDR3 is 16 amino acids long. For the CDR3, the DNA is TGCGCCAGCAGCCAAGGCCACAGCGGGCAAAACAATGAGCAGTTCTTC. This codes for CASSQGHSGQNNEQFF.

This chain uses TRBV7-2 with TRBJ1-1; D unresolved. The CDR3 spans 12 residues. Trimming took 2 bases from V and 6 from J, leaving 7 bases between them. Germline-derived CDR1 and CDR2 are SGHTA and FQGNSA. The DNA of the CDR3 is TGTGCCAGCAGCTTACGGGGAGCTGAAGCTTTCTTT. Amino acids: CASSLRGAEAFF.

CDR3 sequence: CASKAIQGDQPQHF. DNA for the CDR3: TGTGCCAGCAAGGCCATACAGGGCGATCAGCCCCAGCATTTT. J is TRBJ1-5 and V is TRBV6-5; weak D call: TRBD1 (6 bases). V was pared by 7 bases and J by 5 bases, with 15 bases between. The CDR3 contains 14 residues. Germline CDR1 reads MNHEY; CDR2 reads SVGAGI.

J is TRBJ2-1 and V is TRBV7-3, with TRBD1 identical over 9 bases. Germline CDR1 and CDR2: SGHTA and FQGTGA. V trimming: 2 bases; J trimming: 7 bases; junction bases outside the gene matches: 9. The CDR3 sequence is 16 residues long. CDR3 bases: TGTGCCAGCAGCTTATTCCCGGGACAGGGATGGAATGAGCAGTTCTTC. Translating gives CASSLFPGQGWNEQFF.

Only one count was recorded for this clone. V is TRBV28 and J is TRBJ2-7, with 9 positions matching TRBD1. This CDR3 has 14 residues. Germline trimming cut 8 bases from V and 2 bases from J; bases unmatched to any gene: 7. CDR1 and CDR2 from the germline V gene are MDHEN and SYDVKM. The CDR3 reads CASGGQGRTYEQYF. DNA for the CDR3: TGTGCCAGCGGGGGACAGGGACGCACCTACGAGCAGTACTTC.